What follows are 21 T cell receptor beta chains derived from one specimen sequenced in a study of cytomegalovirus exposure and HLA in healthy donors. Sequenced by immunoSEQ multiplex PCR; TCRdb stores in-frame clones only, minus some. The sample includes 220,000 or so clones, less than 90% of them seen just once. The sequencing input was PBMCs. All receptors derive from a woman aged 18 to 35 in good health and CMV-seronegative.

The genes are TRBV15 and TRBJ1-5, with D unclear. V lost 1 base and J 2 bases, leaving 12 bases between the germline ends. CDR3 length: 16 residues. CDR1 is LNHNV and CDR2 is YYDKDF in the germline V gene (reference sequence). CDR3 sequence (DNA): TGTGCCACCAGCAGAGCCCCGGGTTTGGGCAATCAGCCCCAGCATTTT. It yields the protein CATSRAPGLGNQPQHF.

The chain uses TRBV13 and TRBJ2-7, with a tentative D call TRBD2 (5 bases). The CDR3 totals 14 residues. The V end was cut by 0 bases, the J end by 3 bases, with 9 bases between. Germline lookup yields CDR1 PRHDT and CDR2 FYEKMQ (reference sequence). The CDR3 sequence is CASSLGEGFYEQYF. Written as DNA, the CDR3 is TGTGCCAGCAGCTTAGGAGAGGGCTTCTACGAGCAGTACTTC. The whole variable domain, remainder taken from reference TRBV13 and TRBJ2-7, is AAGVIQSPRHLIKEKRETATLKCYPIPRHDTVYWYQQGPGQDPQFLISFYEKMQSDKGSIPDRFSAQQFSDYHSELNMSSLELGDSALYFCASSLGEGFYEQYFGPGTRLTVT.

The chain links TRBV7-9 to TRBJ1-5, with no clear D. CDR1 SEHNR and CDR2 FQNEAQ come from the germline V gene (reference sequence). V was shortened by 4 bases and J by 7 bases, with 8 bases between the two germline ends. The CDR3 runs to 12 residues. The CDR3 reads CASSSGRQPQHF. Here the CDR3 DNA reads TGTGCCAGCAGCTCCGGACGGCAGCCCCAGCATTTT.

The chain links TRBV6-1 to TRBJ1-5, with TRBD1 matching 8 bases. In germline, CDR1 is MNHNS, CDR2 SASEGT. V dropped 6 bases and J dropped 0; count of bases not matched to a gene: 4. This CDR3 spans 15 amino acids. In DNA form, the CDR3 reads TGTGCCAGCAGCAGCGGACAGGGTAGCAATCAGCCCCAGCATTTT. It is translated as CASSSGQGSNQPQHF.

V usage is TRBV5-1 and J usage is TRBJ1-2, with D uncertain. The germline V and J ends were trimmed by 0 bases and 10 bases, with 16 bases remaining between them. From germline, CDR1 is SGHRS and CDR2 YFSETQ. This CDR3 is 14 amino acids long. CDR3 region: CASSLGSGQRYYTF. CDR3 in DNA: TGCGCCAGCAGCTTGGGATCTGGGCAGAGGTACTACACCTTC.

This clone came up a few times. The chain employs TRBV5-5 and TRBJ1-2; TRBD1 agrees at 11 bases. This CDR3 contains 18 residues. From germline, CDR1 is SGHKS and CDR2 YYEKEE (reference sequence). The V and J ends lost 0 bases and 4 bases, in that order; junction bases with no gene match: 11. The CDR3 here is CASSLGTKRTGGTYGYTF. The CDR3 nucleotides are TGTGCCAGCAGCTTGGGAACGAAGAGGACAGGGGGCACCTATGGCTACACCTTC. Complete variable domain (other parts from reference TRBV5-5 and TRBJ1-2): DAGVTQSPTHLIKTRGQQVTLRCSPISGHKSVSWYQQVLGQGPQFIFQYYEKEERGRGNFPDRFSARQFPNYSSELNVNALLLGDSALYLCASSLGTKRTGGTYGYTFGSGTRLTVV.

The table lists this clone with a count of one. This chain uses TRBV5-4 with TRBJ1-2; D ambiguous. Between the trimmed V and J ends, which lost 4 bases and 0 bases, there was a span of 13 bases. CDR1 SGHNT and CDR2 YYREEE come from the germline V gene (reference sequence). This CDR3 has 15 residues. In DNA, the CDR3 is TGTGCCAGCAGCATCGGACGGAAGACTAACTATGGCTACACCTTC. This sequence encodes CASSIGRKTNYGYTF.

V usage is TRBV1 and J usage is TRBJ2-1. TRBV1 is a listed pseudogene. This CDR3 contains 12 residues. CDR3 in DNA: TGCACCAGCAGCCAAGGCCTCGGGGCGCAGTTCTTC. This codes for CTSSQGLGAQFF.

This chain connects TRBV6-1 to TRBJ2-3; D gene unclear. The CDR3 is made up of 15 amino acids. V was pared by 1 base and J by 3 bases, with 11 bases between. The germline CDR1 and CDR2 sequences are MNHNS and SASEGT. CDR3 residues: CASSEVFVRTDTQYF. The CDR3, as DNA: TGTGCCAGCAGTGAAGTGTTCGTCCGGACAGATACGCAGTATTTT.

The V call is TRBV7-2, the J call TRBJ2-7; no reliable D call. The germline V gene encodes CDR1 SGHTA and CDR2 FQGNSA. V was clipped by 1 base and J by 3 bases, with 7 bases between them. The length of the CDR3 is 13 residues. The CDR3: CASSLGPLYEQYF. The CDR3, as DNA: TGTGCCAGCAGCTTAGGTCCACTCTACGAGCAGTACTTC.

This clone was counted only a few times. Other DNA variants within this sample encode the same CDR3. This chain uses TRBV5-1 with TRBJ1-2; maybe TRBD1 (5 bases). Between the trimmed V and J ends, which lost 0 bases and 2 bases, there was a span of 8 bases. Germline lookup yields CDR1 SGHRS and CDR2 YFSETQ. There are 14 residues in the CDR3. Here the CDR3 DNA reads TGCGCCAGCAGCTTGGAGTCAGGGAACTATGGCTACACCTTC. This translates into CASSLESGNYGYTF.

This chain joins TRBV9 and TRBJ2-3, with unresolved D. Germline V gene data show CDR1 as SGDLS and CDR2 as YYNGEE. V was shortened by 0 bases and J by 6 bases, with 8 bases between the two germline ends. This CDR3 is 13 amino acids long. The CDR3 sequence is CASSVATWDTQYF. Here the CDR3 DNA reads TGTGCCAGCAGCGTAGCTACGTGGGATACGCAGTATTTT.

The rearrangement uses TRBV7-9 and TRBJ2-5, with TRBD2 identical over 7 bases. The CDR3 extends over 11 amino acids. The V segment lost 11 bases and the J segment 3 bases; nucleotides outside the gene matches: 3. Per the germline V gene, CDR1 is SEHNR and CDR2 is FQNEAQ (reference sequence). This CDR3 reads CASREEETQYF. CDR3 bases: TGTGCCTCCCGGGAGGAAGAGACCCAGTACTTC. Full variable domain (remainder filled in from reference TRBV7-9 and TRBJ2-5): DTGVSQNPRHKITKRGQNVTFRCDPISEHNRLYWYRQTLGQGPEFLTYFQNEAQLEKSRLLSDRFSAERPKGSFSTLEIQRTEQGDSAMYLCASREEETQYFGPGTRLLVL.

This chain connects TRBV27 to TRBJ1-5; possibly TRBD1 for D (5 bases). There are 15 residues in the CDR3. In germline, CDR1 is MNHEY, CDR2 SMNVEV (reference sequence). V lost 5 bases to trimming and J lost 3 bases, with 14 bases between them. DNA for the CDR3: TGTGCCAGCAGTCCTCACAAGGGACCCAATCAGCCCCAGCATTTT. Its translation is CASSPHKGPNQPQHF.

As for this clone: Other DNA sequences of this sample code for an identical CDR3. V is TRBV18 and J is TRBJ1-5; the D is unclear. Trimming shortened V by 3 bases and J by 4 bases, and 7 bases separated the two germline ends. In germline, CDR1 is KGHSH, CDR2 LQKENI. CDR3 length equals 13 residues. This CDR3 is CASSPGGNQPQHF. Written as DNA, the CDR3 is TGTGCCAGCTCACCTGGAGGGAATCAGCCCCAGCATTTT. Based on the CDR3 plus reference TRBV18 and TRBJ1-5, the full variable domain is NAGVMQNPRHLVRRRGQEARLRCSPMKGHSHVYWYRQLPEEGLKFMVYLQKENIIDESGMPKERFSAEFPKEGPSILRIQQVVRGDSAAYFCASSPGGNQPQHFGDGTRLSIL.

The chain is built from TRBV6-5 and TRBJ1-6; D is perhaps TRBD1 (6 bases). This CDR3 spans 16 amino acids. The V end was cut by 0 bases, the J end by 7 bases, with 13 bases between. CDR1 is MNHEY and CDR2 is SVGAGI in the germline V gene. The CDR3 sequence is CASSYSKRTANSPLHF. The DNA of the CDR3 is TGTGCCAGCAGTTACTCGAAACGGACAGCCAATTCACCCCTCCACTTT.

The rearrangement links TRBV9 to TRBJ2-1; 7 nucleotides align to TRBD2. CDR1 is SGDLS, CDR2 YYNGEE, per germline. V lost 0 bases, J lost 10 bases, and 10 bases stayed unmatched. The CDR3 has 15 residues. The CDR3 DNA follows: TGTGCCAGCAGCGTAGGACTAGCAGCCCGGGAGGAGCAGTTCTTC. It yields the protein CASSVGLAAREEQFF.

V is TRBV7-3 and J is TRBJ2-7; D is perhaps TRBD2 (6 bases). The CDR3 consists of 15 residues. V lost 1 base and J lost 2, with 12 bases in between. CDR1 and CDR2 (germline): SGHTA, FQGTGA. CDR3 sequence (DNA): TGTGCCAGCAGCTTAAAGGGCGGGGACCCCTACGAGCAGTACTTC. It translates to CASSLKGGDPYEQYF.

The chain is built from TRBV2 and TRBJ2-1; D unclear. CDR1 and CDR2 from the germline V gene are SNHLY and FYNNEI. With 5 bases removed from V and 7 bases from J, the gap between germline ends came to 18 bases. The CDR3 loop spans 15 amino acids. The CDR3, as DNA: TGTGCCAGCAGTATCAGTTACTTGGGGTCAAATGAGCAGTTCTTC. It yields the protein CASSISYLGSNEQFF.

Regarding this clone: The sample has other DNA sequences that encode this CDR3 too. J is TRBJ2-3 and V is TRBV25-1, with a weak D call TRBD2 (6 bases). This CDR3 is built from 14 residues. Germline lookup yields CDR1 MGHDK and CDR2 SYGVNS. Trimming took 4 bases from V and 0 from J, leaving 8 bases between them. The CDR3, as DNA: TGTGCCAGCAGTGCCGGGGGTAGCACAGATACGCAGTATTTT. This encodes CASSAGGSTDTQYF.

The chain combines TRBV11-2 with TRBJ2-1; TRBD1 or TRBD2 may be the D gene (5 bases each). The CDR3 runs 15 residues. Germline-derived CDR1 and CDR2 are SGHAT and FQNNGV. Trimming took off 5 bases at V and 5 bases at J, with 16 bases between the two ends. For the CDR3, the DNA is TGTGCCAGCAGCCCCCAGGGTGGAGGACACAATGAGCAGTTCTTC. Its translation: CASSPQGGGHNEQFF.